This T cell receptor beta chain was recovered during a study of blood T cell repertoires in COVID-19. This CDR3 region has 15 residues. Germline CDR1 reads KGHSH; CDR2 reads LQKENI. V lost 5 bases and J lost 5; bases outside the gene matches: 6. Profiled with immunoSEQ multiplex PCR; TCRdb holds only in-frame clones, not every one. Of about 180,000 clones listed, around 83% are singletons. The TCR originated in a man aged 35 to 55 who had recovered from COVID-19. The specimen was PBMCs or T cells enriched from blood (not recorded which). The chain is built from TRBV18 and TRBJ2-2; TRBD2 aligns across 9 bases. CDR3 DNA sequence: TGTGCCAGCTCATCCGGGACTAGCTATACCGGGGAGCTGTTTTTT. Residues: CASSSGTSYTGELFF.